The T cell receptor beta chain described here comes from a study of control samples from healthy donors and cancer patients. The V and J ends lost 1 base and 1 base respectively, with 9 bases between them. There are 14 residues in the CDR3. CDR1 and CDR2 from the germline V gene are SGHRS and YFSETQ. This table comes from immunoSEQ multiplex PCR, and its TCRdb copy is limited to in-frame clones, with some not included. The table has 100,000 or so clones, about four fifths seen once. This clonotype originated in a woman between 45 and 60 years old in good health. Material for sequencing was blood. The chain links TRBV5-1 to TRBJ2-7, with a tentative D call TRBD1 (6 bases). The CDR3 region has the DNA TGCGCCAGCAGCTTGTGGCAGGGGTCCTACGAGCAGTACTTC. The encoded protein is CASSLWQGSYEQYF.